The clone carrying this T cell receptor beta chain showed up just a few times. Its antigen is unknown. This entry is derived from a study of beta chain features in type 1 diabetes. The study, taken as a whole, reports: Fewer junction insertions and more nucleotide deletions appeared in type 1 diabetes patients.

Reverse transcribing all isolated RNA meant expressed TCRB transcripts were sequenced. Libraries were prepared by immunoSEQ multiplex PCR; TCRdb keeps only in-frame clonotypes and omits some of them. The sample records more than 150,000 clones, less than 9.5% being singletons. CDR1 and CDR2 (germline): SEHNR, FQNEAQ (reference sequence). CDR3 length equals 15 residues. With 2 bases clipped from V and 6 bases from J, the junction kept 8 bases outside the gene matches. Sample: central memory CD4+ T cells from blood. This receptor was identified in a woman between 18 and 29 years old in good health. The chain uses TRBV7-9 and TRBJ1-2, with 8 bases fitting TRBD1. The CDR3 is CASSLPDRGGDGYTF. For the CDR3, the DNA is TGTGCCAGCAGCTTACCCGACAGGGGTGGGGATGGCTACACCTTC.